Following are 22 T cell receptor beta chains from one sample sequenced in a study of OX40 agonist ivuxolimab in advanced cancers. TCRdb's table, derived via immunoSEQ multiplex PCR, lists solely in-frame clones and lacks some. The sample records about 83,000 clones, about 81% being singletons. The sequencing used CD4+ or CD8+ T cells sorted from blood, collected in a trial of the OX40 agonist ivuxolimab. The receptors here all came from an adult with an advanced solid tumor such as melanoma, head and neck, liver or kidney cancer.

The chain links TRBV19 to TRBJ1-5; D uncertain. Germline V CDR1 and CDR2: LNHDA, SQIVND (reference sequence). Trimming removed 3 bases from V and 4 bases from J, with 22 bases in between. CDR3 size: 18 residues. The CDR3 loop is CASSMGRLSTRGNQPQHF. CDR3 nucleotides: TGTGCCAGTAGTATGGGGAGGCTCTCCACGAGAGGGAATCAGCCCCAGCATTTT.

This clone was detected only once. This rearrangement joins TRBV19 to TRBJ1-1, with 8 bases aligning to TRBD1. CDR1 and CDR2 (germline): LNHDA, SQIVND (reference sequence). This CDR3 is 15 amino acids long. With 4 bases clipped from V and 1 base from J, the junction kept 5 bases outside the gene matches. CDR3 in amino acids: CASSTGQAPNTEAFF. The CDR3, as DNA: TGTGCCAGTAGTACGGGACAGGCTCCGAACACTGAAGCTTTCTTT.

CDR3 protein: CASRLTSGTYEQYF. The DNA for the CDR3 is TGTGCCAGCAGACTGACTAGCGGTACCTACGAGCAGTACTTC. This chain links TRBV6-1 with TRBJ2-7; 9 bases line up with TRBD2. Losses at the gene ends were 6 bases for V and 2 bases for J; bases not matched to a gene: 5. Germline CDR1 MNHNS, CDR2 SASEGT. The CDR3 loop spans 14 amino acids.

The chain is built from TRBV7-9 and TRBJ2-7, with 8 nucleotides matching TRBD1. The V and J ends lost 3 bases and 5 bases, in that order; junction bases with no gene match: 6. Germline V gives CDR1 SEHNR, CDR2 FQNEAQ (reference sequence). The CDR3 extends over 14 amino acids. The CDR3 DNA is TGTGCCAGCAGCTTGGCAGGGGGCGGGGACGAGCAGTACTTC. Translating it yields CASSLAGGGDEQYF.

This chain connects TRBV6-1 to TRBJ2-3, with D tentatively TRBD1 or TRBD2 (5 bases each). V lost 3 bases to trimming and J lost 4 bases, with 17 bases between them. Germline CDR1 and CDR2: MNHNS and SASEGT. The CDR3 has 16 amino acids. The CDR3 DNA reads TGTGCCAGCAGTGACCGGGACCCCAGGCTCGCAGATACGCAGTATTTT. This encodes CASSDRDPRLADTQYF.

This clone was seen repeatedly, ten times or more. The chain combines TRBV19 with TRBJ1-5; 9 nucleotides align to TRBD1. J lost 3 bases, V lost 4 bases, and 7 bases had no gene match. CDR3 size: 16 residues. Germline CDR1 LNHDA, CDR2 SQIVND (reference sequence). The CDR3, as DNA: TGTGCCAGTAGTAAAGGGACAGGGCTTATCAATCAGCCCCAGCATTTT. It codes for CASSKGTGLINQPQHF.

CDR3 residues: CASSLRGIGGEQETQYF. The CDR3 DNA reads TGTGCCAGCTCACTAAGAGGGATCGGGGGTGAACAAGAGACCCAGTACTTC. The V gene is TRBV18, the J gene TRBJ2-5, with TRBD2 as a possible D gene (6 bases). This CDR3 contains 17 residues. Germline-derived CDR1 and CDR2 are KGHSH and LQKENI. The V gene lost 4 bases and the J gene lost 2 bases, with 20 bases spanning the gap.

The chain carries TRBV6-1 and TRBJ2-5; 8 bases align to TRBD1. The germline CDR1 and CDR2 sequences are MNHNS and SASEGT. The ends lost 11 bases at V and 5 bases at J; junction bases unmatched: 10. CDR3 length: 13 residues. CDR3 residues: CAGNRGIRETQYF. Here the CDR3 DNA reads TGTGCCGGTAACAGGGGGATTCGGGAGACCCAGTACTTC.

The V call is TRBV5-1, the J call TRBJ2-5; D is undetermined. Germline V gene data show CDR1 as SGHRS and CDR2 as YFSETQ. V was cut by 4 bases and J by 0 bases, with 13 bases left in between. The CDR3 loop spans 15 amino acids. CDR3 bases: TGCGCCAGCAGCCCCCCCCTTGCGTACCAAGAGACCCAGTACTTC. It encodes CASSPPLAYQETQYF.

This chain joins TRBV29-1 and TRBJ1-1; 9 nucleotides agree with TRBD1. The V segment lost 7 bases and the J segment 5 bases; nucleotides outside the gene matches: 8. CDR1 is SQVTM and CDR2 is ANQGSEA in the germline V gene. This CDR3 is 13 amino acids long. CDR3 protein: CSAQGQGRTEAFF. The DNA of the CDR3 is TGCAGCGCCCAAGGACAGGGGAGAACTGAAGCTTTCTTT.

The rearrangement uses TRBV19 and TRBJ1-1; TRBD1 matches at 8 bases. The V gene end was trimmed by 4 bases and the J gene end by 0 bases; junction bases not matched to a gene: 4. Looked up from germline, CDR1 is LNHDA and CDR2 is SQIVND (reference sequence). The CDR3 runs to 15 residues. The CDR3 DNA follows: TGTGCCAGTAGTAGACAGGGGCTCATGAACACTGAAGCTTTCTTT. Amino acid sequence: CASSRQGLMNTEAFF.

The chain uses TRBV19 and TRBJ2-1; TRBD2 aligns across 11 bases. The CDR3 extends over 15 amino acids. The J segment lost 2 bases and the V segment lost 5 bases, leaving 2 bases of the junction unmatched. Germline V gene data show CDR1 as LNHDA and CDR2 as SQIVND (reference sequence). CDR3 coding DNA: TGTGCCAGTAGTCTAGCGGGGGGAACCTACAATGAGCAGTTCTTC. Residues: CASSLAGGTYNEQFF. Using reference TRBV19 and TRBJ2-1 for the parts outside the CDR3, the full variable domain is DGGITQSPKYLFRKEGQNVTLSCEQNLNHDAMYWYRQDPGQGLRLIYYSQIVNDFQKGDIAEGYSVSREKKESFPLTVTSAQKNPTAFYLCASSLAGGTYNEQFFGPGTRLTVL.

This clone was seen more than once but under ten times. The chain couples TRBV5-4 to TRBJ2-7, with a tentative D call TRBD2 (6 bases). Per the germline V gene, CDR1 is SGHNT and CDR2 is YYREEE (reference sequence). With 2 bases removed from V and 0 bases from J, the gap between germline ends came to 15 bases. The CDR3 has 16 amino acids. CDR3 DNA sequence: TGTGCCAGCAGCTTATCTGAGCGGGCCGACTCCTACGAGCAGTACTTC. It yields the protein CASSLSERADSYEQYF.

This clone was counted between two and nine times. The V call is TRBV4-1, the J call TRBJ2-3; D gene unclear. The germline CDR1 and CDR2 sequences are MGHRA and YSYEKL. Trimming pared 4 bases from V and 0 bases from J, leaving 5 bases between. The CDR3 consists of 13 residues. The CDR3 coding sequence is TGCGCCAGCAGCCCGTCTAGCACAGATACGCAGTATTTT. Amino acid sequence: CASSPSSTDTQYF.

This clone came up once. J is TRBJ1-1 and V is TRBV18; D is ambiguous. In germline, CDR1 is KGHSH, CDR2 LQKENI. The CDR3 has 15 amino acids. V lost 6 bases, J lost 1 base, and 15 bases lay in between. The CDR3 sequence: CASSPGRTENTEAFF. CDR3 DNA: TGTGCCAGCTCGCCTGGCAGAACAGAGAACACTGAAGCTTTCTTT.

The DNA of the CDR3 is TGTGCCAGGAGGACAGGGGATGGCTACACCTTC. It translates to CARRTGDGYTF. The rearrangement uses TRBV6-5 and TRBJ1-2, with TRBD1 matching 9 bases. CDR1 and CDR2 from the germline V gene are MNHEY and SVGAGI. CDR3 length: 11 residues. J gave up 6 bases and V 9 bases, and 2 bases lay outside the gene matches.

The rearrangement joins TRBV6-9 to TRBJ2-5, with D maybe TRBD2 (5 bases). The DNA end is more similar to TRBJ2-7, so the J call may be wrong. The CDR3 extends over 15 amino acids. Germline loops: CDR1 MNHGY, CDR2 SVAAGI. The CDR3 bases are TGTGCCAGCAGCCTTCCCCAGAGCGGTGTGCACGAGCAGTACTTC. It encodes CASSLPQSGVHEQYF.

This sequence joins TRBV9 and TRBJ2-2; the D gene is possibly TRBD2 (7 bases). This CDR3 has 14 residues. Germline V CDR1 and CDR2: SGDLS, YYNGEE. V gave up 4 bases and J gave up 6 bases, with 13 bases separating them. The DNA of the CDR3 is TGTGCCAGCAGCCCCCGGGGGGCCTCCGGGGAGCTGTTTTTT. Protein product: CASSPRGASGELFF. Looking up the rest from reference TRBV9 and TRBJ2-2 gives the full variable domain: DSGVTQTPKHLITATGQRVTLRCSPRSGDLSVYWYQQSLDQGLQFLIQYYNGEERAKGNILERFSAQQFPDLHSELNLSSLELGDSALYFCASSPRGASGELFFGEGSRLTVL.

This clone was picked up one time. The J gene is TRBJ1-2, the V gene TRBV6-5, with D maybe TRBD1 (6 bases). Trimming left V 7 bases short and J 0 bases short, with 15 bases between. The CDR3 has 15 residues. Germline V gene lookup returns CDR1 MNHEY and CDR2 SVGAGI. Here the CDR3 DNA reads TGTGCCAGCAAGGACCAGGGGCAAGCTAACTATGGCTACACCTTC. As protein: CASKDQGQANYGYTF.

The V call is TRBV4-2, the J call TRBJ2-3, with D possibly matching TRBD2 (5 bases). The CDR3 loop spans 17 amino acids. V dropped 0 bases and J dropped 1 base, with 14 bases sitting between them. Germline V gives CDR1 LGHNA, CDR2 YNFKEQ. The CDR3 spells CASSQERALLGTDTQYF. CDR3 DNA: TGTGCCAGCAGCCAAGAGCGGGCTCTTCTTGGCACAGATACGCAGTATTTT.

This sequence joins TRBV19 and TRBJ2-3; D is unclear. V lost 2 bases and J lost 3, with 6 bases in between. This CDR3 is 13 amino acids long. Germline V gene lookup returns CDR1 LNHDA and CDR2 SQIVND (reference sequence). CDR3 loop: CASSIMGTDTQYF. CDR3 sequence (DNA): TGTGCCAGTAGTATAATGGGGACAGATACGCAGTATTTT.

This rearrangement joins TRBV6-5 to TRBJ2-7; no clear D. Germline V lookup: CDR1 MNHEY, CDR2 SVGAGI. Trimming took 4 bases from V and 1 from J, leaving 11 bases between them. The CDR3 is made up of 14 amino acids. This CDR3 is CASSWAARSYEQYF. The CDR3, as DNA: TGTGCCAGCAGTTGGGCAGCGAGATCCTACGAGCAGTACTTC.